A selection of T cell receptor beta chains follows, all from one sample in a study of neurological immune-mediated disorders. One entry per CDR3 protein, called by TCRdb with MiXCR from the 5' RACE reads. The data contain 12,000 to 15,000 distinct CDR3 sequences, over 10% of them singletons. Sequencing used CD8+ T cells from blood. These receptors were taken from a female donor with HTLV-1-associated myelopathy (HAM/TSP). Both conserved end residues are part of each CDR3. A D gene is named only where the DNA matches it firmly. The listing skips clone size in some rows; elsewhere it reads once, few, many or a size class.

CDR3 protein	CDR3 DNA	D gene	V gene	J gene	CDR3 length	clone size
CASSTRGRGYEQYF	TGTGCCAGCAGTACCCGGGGCAGGGGCTACGAGCAGTACTTC	.	TRBV13	TRBJ2-7	14	many
CASSQDFRALGDYEQYF	TGTGCCAGCAGCCAAGACTTCAGGGCGCTTGGCGACTACGAGCAGTACTTC	.	TRBV14	TRBJ2-7	17	many
CASSQLDMASSVEQFF	TGCGCCAGCAGCCAGCTGGACATGGCCTCGTCGGTTGAGCAGTTCTTC	.	TRBV4-1	TRBJ2-1	16	medium-sized
CASSLWQGASTDTQYF	TGTGCCAGCAGCTTGTGGCAGGGGGCGAGCACAGATACGCAGTATTTT	TRBD1	TRBV5-5	TRBJ2-3	16	many
CASSYGESGANVLTF	TGTGCCAGCAGTTACGGGGAGTCTGGGGCCAACGTCCTGACTTTC	.	TRBV6-5	TRBJ2-6	15	many
CSAGDSTGNTEAFF	TGCAGTGCTGGTGACAGTACAGGGAACACTGAAGCTTTCTTT	.	TRBV20-1	TRBJ1-1	14	many
CASSVDTMTEAFF	TGTGCCAGCAGCGTAGATACCATGACTGAAGCTTTCTTT	.	TRBV9	TRBJ1-1	13	many
CSVVQGVDEQFF	TGCAGCGTTGTTCAAGGAGTCGATGAGCAGTTCTTC	.	TRBV29-1	TRBJ2-1	12	many
CASSYDAGKIAGYTF	TGTGCCAGCAGTTACGATGCAGGGAAAATAGCTGGCTACACCTTC	.	TRBV6-5	TRBJ1-2	15	many
CASSLAGRGGTYEQYF	TGTGCCAGCAGCTTAGCGGGACGGGGGGGAACCTACGAGCAGTACTTC	TRBD2	TRBV7-8	TRBJ2-7	16	many
CASSVDGSGRDGDNEQFF	TGTGCCAGCAGCGTAGACGGTAGCGGGAGGGATGGGGACAATGAGCAGTTCTTC	TRBD2	TRBV9	TRBJ2-1	18	many
CASSLGQGTTDTQYF	TGTGCCAGCAGCTTGGGACAGGGAACGACAGATACGCAGTATTTT	TRBD1	TRBV11-3	TRBJ2-3	15	few
CASSENDYKNIQYF	TGTGCCAGCAGTGAAAATGACTACAAAAACATTCAGTACTTC	.	TRBV6-1	TRBJ2-4	14	many
CAISEWPGDYEQYF	TGTGCCATCAGTGAGTGGCCGGGGGACTACGAGCAGTACTTC	.	TRBV10-3	TRBJ2-7	14	many
CASSLGPRYEQYF	TGTGCCAGCAGTTTAGGACCGCGCTACGAGCAGTACTTC	.	TRBV27	TRBJ2-7	13	.
CASSQDLGADEQFF	TGTGCCAGCAGCCAAGATCTGGGCGCCGATGAGCAGTTCTTC	.	TRBV14	TRBJ2-1	14	many
CASSRASGPETQYF	TGTGCCAGCAGTCGCGCTAGCGGACCAGAGACCCAGTACTTC	TRBD2	TRBV6-2/TRBV6-3	TRBJ2-5	14	many
CASSQTPGGGGASYEQFF	TGTGCCAGCAGCCAAACCCCGGGGGGCGGGGGGGCCTCCTATGAGCAGTTCTTC	TRBD2	TRBV14	TRBJ2-1	18	many
CSASLADYNEQFF	TGCAGCGCAAGCCTAGCGGATTACAATGAGCAGTTCTTC	TRBD2	TRBV29-1	TRBJ2-1	13	many